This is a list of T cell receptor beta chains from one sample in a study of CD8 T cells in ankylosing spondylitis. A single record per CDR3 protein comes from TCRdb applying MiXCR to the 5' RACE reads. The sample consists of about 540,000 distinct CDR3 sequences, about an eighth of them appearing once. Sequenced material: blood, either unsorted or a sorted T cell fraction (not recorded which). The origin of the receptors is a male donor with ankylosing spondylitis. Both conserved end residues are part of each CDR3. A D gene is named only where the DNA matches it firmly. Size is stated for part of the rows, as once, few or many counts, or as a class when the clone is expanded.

TGTGCCAGCAGCTTTTTGGCGGGAGGAATCAAGTTCTTC | CASSFLAGGIKFF | TRBJ2-1 | TRBV7-2 | few | TRBD2
TGTGCCAGCAGCCGAGACGGCAATCAGCCCCAGCATTTT | CASSRDGNQPQHF | TRBJ1-5 | TRBV25-1 | many | -
TGTGCCAAGGGACAGGACAATGAGCAGTTCTTC | CAKGQDNEQFF | TRBJ2-1 | TRBV2 | - | TRBD1
TGTGCCAGCAGTCGTAGACTGGGGAGCTCCTACGAGCAGTACTTC | CASSRRLGSSYEQYF | TRBJ2-7 | TRBV12-3/TRBV12-4 | - | -
TGTGCCAGGAAGGTGGGGAGCGGATCCTACAATGAGCAGTTCTTC | CARKVGSGSYNEQFF | TRBJ2-1 | TRBV2 | few | -
TGTGCCAGCAGCCAAGAATCTAGCGGGAGCAATGAGCAGTTCTTC | CASSQESSGSNEQFF | TRBJ2-1 | TRBV4-2 | many | TRBD2
TGTGCCAGCAGCAGGAGCAACTATGGCTACACCTTC | CASSRSNYGYTF | TRBJ1-2 | TRBV7-9 | - | -
TGTGCCAGCAGCTTTCGACTAGCGGGGAGCACCGGGGAGCTGTTTTTT | CASSFRLAGSTGELFF | TRBJ2-2 | TRBV7-2 | few | TRBD2
TGTGCCAGCAGCCAGACATCCAGCAATCAGCCCCAGCATTTT | CASSQTSSNQPQHF | TRBJ1-5 | TRBV7-9 | - | -
TGCAGCGTTGGGGGCAGGGTCAGGGATGAGCAGTTCTTC | CSVGGRVRDEQFF | TRBJ2-1 | TRBV29-1 | - | -
TGTGCCAGCAGTTTATCCGCGGGGACAGCACTTTATGGCTACACCTTC | CASSLSAGTALYGYTF | TRBJ1-2 | TRBV27 | - | TRBD1
TGTGCCAGCCGATTTCGGGCCGGGGAGCTGTTTTTT | CASRFRAGELFF | TRBJ2-2 | TRBV12-3/TRBV12-4 | few | -
TGTGCCAGCAGTGAAAGGGACAGACCAAACACTGAAGCTTTCTTT | CASSERDRPNTEAFF | TRBJ1-1 | TRBV6-1 | - | TRBD1
TGTGCCAGCAGCTACTCTAGCGGAGAGGCGAATGAGCAGTTCTTC | CASSYSSGEANEQFF | TRBJ2-1 | TRBV7-9 | few | TRBD2
TGCGCCAGCAGCAACCCCGGGACAGAGGGGGATACGCAGTATTTT | CASSNPGTEGDTQYF | TRBJ2-3 | TRBV5-1 | few | TRBD1
TGCAGTGCTAGAGATTCGGCAGGGGATAATCAGCCCCAGCATTTT | CSARDSAGDNQPQHF | TRBJ1-5 | TRBV20-1 | few | -
TGCAGCGCCATGAGGGGTGTCGTGAACACTGAAGCTTTCTTT | CSAMRGVVNTEAFF | TRBJ1-1 | TRBV29-1 | many | -
TGCGCCAGCAGTGACCGGAGCCGGGGAGGCTACACCTTC | CASSDRSRGGYTF | TRBJ1-2 | TRBV10-1 | few | -
TGCGCCAGCAGCACCAGACAGGGGTGGGGAGAGACCCAGTACTTC | CASSTRQGWGETQYF | TRBJ2-5 | TRBV5-1 | - | TRBD1
TGTGCCAGCAGCCGCGGGGGGGGGACCTCCTACAATGAGCAGTTCTTC | CASSRGGGTSYNEQFF | TRBJ2-1 | TRBV5-5 | few | TRBD2
TGTGCCAGCAGCCGGGACAGCGGAAACACCATATATTTT | CASSRDSGNTIYF | TRBJ1-3 | TRBV7-8 | many | TRBD1
TGTGCCACCAGTGATTCCCTAACCAATGAGCAGTTCTTC | CATSDSLTNEQFF | TRBJ2-1 | TRBV24-1 | - | -